This TCR beta chain originates from a study of shared clonotypes between healthy human individuals. Study observations and caveats: Naive subsets generally exceeded memory subsets in estimated richness.

TCRdb's copy holds only in-frame clones and misses some; the assay was immunoSEQ multiplex PCR. The sample lists millions of clones, 80% to 95% seen once, with under 0.45% in the top ten. The donors, healthy adults who were HIV-negative, had experienced no recent acute infections or vaccinations. This CDR3 comprises 16 residues. The germline CDR1 and CDR2 sequences are LGHNA and YSLEER. Germline trimming cut 0 bases from V and 2 bases from J; bases unmatched to any gene: 6. As for this clone: The target antigen is unknown.

The receptor was derived from a man younger than 30 in good health. Some clones in this sample may be carry-over from other donors' samples. The chain carries TRBV4-3 and TRBJ2-7, with 8 bases matching TRBD2. Specimen: naive CD4+ T cells from PBMCs. Sample subset: CD45RA+ positively selected. Here the CDR3 DNA reads TGCGCCAGCAGCCAAGATATAACTAGCGGAACCTACGAGCAGTACTTC. Translated, it gives CASSQDITSGTYEQYF.